Detailed here is one TCR beta chain. TCRdb keeps only in-frame clones here, not all; method: immunoSEQ multiplex PCR. The sample yields 25,000 to 30,000 clones, around 73% seen once. This sample was taken from a study of PD-1 blockade in classical Hodgkin lymphoma. Each and every patient relapsed after autologous stem cell transplantation, and patients got differing brentuximab vedotin exposure. CDR3 length: 16 amino acids. Germline V lookup: CDR1 LNHDA, CDR2 SQIVND (reference sequence). V was clipped by 6 bases and J by 5 bases; unmatched bases: 11. The source is a human donor with classical Hodgkin lymphoma. This chain connects TRBV19 to TRBJ2-1; 9 nucleotides align to TRBD2. The sequenced sample was peripheral blood mononuclear cells (PBMCs), obtained before the second cycle of nivolumab. The CDR3 bases are TGTGCCAGTAGATCCGTGGCGGGGGGGCTTGACAATGAGCAGTTCTTC. Translation: CASRSVAGGLDNEQFF.